The clone carrying this TCR beta chain was seen ten or more times. The antigen remains unidentified. Time point reported: persistent/refractory GD, antithyroid drugs over 5 years with positive TRAb. There was RNA extracted from PBMCs, and the TCR library was made from it. Arm-PCR of CDR3 regions and iRepertoire HTBI primers were the basis on which TCR beta libraries were built. TCRdb re-derived calls from the multiplex PCR reads in MiXCR, one entry per CDR3 protein. The repertoire consists of about 400,000 distinct CDR3 sequences, with less than 25% occurring once and the leading ten covering around 20%. The CDR3 is 15 amino acids. The germline gives CDR1 SGHAT, CDR2 FQNNGV. Trimming removed 5 bases from V and 6 bases from J, with 17 bases in between. The data were taken from a study of regulatory T cells in long-lasting Graves disease. Study-level points and caveats: New patients shared 1,000 or so public clonotypes, and persistent patients shared more, with about 2,500.

This specimen consisted of peripheral blood mononuclear cells (PBMCs), obtained when the disease was refractory, from a patient treated with antithyroid drugs. This receptor was identified in a female donor with Graves disease. J is TRBJ2-4 and V is TRBV11-2, with D tentatively TRBD1 or TRBD2 (5 bases each). The CDR3 bases are TGTGCCAGCAGCGCACACCCCGGGGCGGGAAACATTCAGTACTTC. It codes for CASSAHPGAGNIQYF.